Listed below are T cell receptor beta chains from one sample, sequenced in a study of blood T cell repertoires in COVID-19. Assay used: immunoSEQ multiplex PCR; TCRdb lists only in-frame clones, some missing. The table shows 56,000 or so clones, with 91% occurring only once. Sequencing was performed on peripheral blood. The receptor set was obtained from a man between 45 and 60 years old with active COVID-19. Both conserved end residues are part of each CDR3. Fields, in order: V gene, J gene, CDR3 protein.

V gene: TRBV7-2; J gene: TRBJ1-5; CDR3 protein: CASSLETGYNQPQHF
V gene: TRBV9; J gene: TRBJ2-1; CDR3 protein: CASSVGRLFNEQFF
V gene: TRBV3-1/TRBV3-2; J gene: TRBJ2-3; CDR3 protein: CASSPSSGGVTDTQYF
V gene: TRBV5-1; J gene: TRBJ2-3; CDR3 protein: CASSATTPLDTQYF
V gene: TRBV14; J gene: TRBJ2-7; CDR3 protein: CASSQAGTSGYEQYF
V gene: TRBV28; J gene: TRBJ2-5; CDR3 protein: CASSSTGTGAGETQYF
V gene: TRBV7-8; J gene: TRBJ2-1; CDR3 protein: CASSFSGGVGEQFF
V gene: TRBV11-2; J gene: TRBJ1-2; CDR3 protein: CASSSTRTGDGYTF
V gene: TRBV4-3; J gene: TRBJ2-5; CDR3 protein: CASSQDHGETQYF
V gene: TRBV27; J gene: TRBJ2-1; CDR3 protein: CASSSGGGSYNEQFF
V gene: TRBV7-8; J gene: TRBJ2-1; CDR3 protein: CASSLGGSRNEQFF
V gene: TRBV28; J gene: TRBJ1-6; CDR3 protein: CASSPHRGPGSPLHF
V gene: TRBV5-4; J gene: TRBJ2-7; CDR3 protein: CASSLWGRSYEQYF
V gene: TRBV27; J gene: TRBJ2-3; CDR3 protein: CASRPGRGQALSTDTQYF
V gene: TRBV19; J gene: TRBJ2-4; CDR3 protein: CASSIVSGQGFAKNIQYF
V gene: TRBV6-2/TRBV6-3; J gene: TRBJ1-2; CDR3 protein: CASSSDGGHRGYTF
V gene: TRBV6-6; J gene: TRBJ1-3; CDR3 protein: CASGGVSGNTIYF
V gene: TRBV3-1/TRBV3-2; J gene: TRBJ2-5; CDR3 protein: CASSDSQTQYF
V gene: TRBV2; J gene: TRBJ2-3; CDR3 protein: CASSDATSGFRNTQYF
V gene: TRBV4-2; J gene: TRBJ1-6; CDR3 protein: CASSQDDSRSSNSPLHF
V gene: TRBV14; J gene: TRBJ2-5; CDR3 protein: CASSRDPRAGKGETQYF
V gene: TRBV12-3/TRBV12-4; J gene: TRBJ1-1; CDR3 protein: CASSLGPGGRGFF
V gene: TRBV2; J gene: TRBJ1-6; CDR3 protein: CASSVGGVNSPLHF
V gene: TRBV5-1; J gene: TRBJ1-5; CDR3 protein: CASSLGGISNQPQHF
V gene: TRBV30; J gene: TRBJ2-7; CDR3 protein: CAWIRRSAGEQYF
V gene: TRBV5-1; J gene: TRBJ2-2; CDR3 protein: CASSPNPGNTGELFF
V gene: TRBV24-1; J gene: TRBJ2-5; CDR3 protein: CATSGHRLAGVETQYF
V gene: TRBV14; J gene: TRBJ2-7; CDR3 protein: CASSQENRDYEQYF
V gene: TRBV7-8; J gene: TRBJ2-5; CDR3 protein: CASSFRRGRTETQYF
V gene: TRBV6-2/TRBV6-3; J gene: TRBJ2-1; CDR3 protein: CASSYSIRGRTSGRWNEQFF
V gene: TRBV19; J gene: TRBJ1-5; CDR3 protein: CASSIHSTGANQPQHF
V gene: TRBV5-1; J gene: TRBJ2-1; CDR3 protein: CASKEAGGLYNEQFF
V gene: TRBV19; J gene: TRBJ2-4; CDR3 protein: CASSPRHKGPLAKNIQYF
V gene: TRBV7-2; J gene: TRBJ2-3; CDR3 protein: CASSRALGSGGADTQYF
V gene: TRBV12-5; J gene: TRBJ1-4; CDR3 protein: CASGLPPGGKLFF
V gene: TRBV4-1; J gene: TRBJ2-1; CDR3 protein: CATNVQTSGNYNEQFF
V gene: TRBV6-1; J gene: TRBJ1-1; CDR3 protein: CASSEVGAAFF
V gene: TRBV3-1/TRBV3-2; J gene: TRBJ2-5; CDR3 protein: CASSHKEIQETQYF
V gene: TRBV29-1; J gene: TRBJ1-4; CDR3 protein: CSVRRNEKLFF
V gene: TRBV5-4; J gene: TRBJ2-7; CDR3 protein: CASSPAGGSSYEQYF
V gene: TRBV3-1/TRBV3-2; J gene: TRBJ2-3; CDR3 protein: CASSLSLGQGTTDTQYF
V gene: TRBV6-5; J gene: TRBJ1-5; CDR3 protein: CASRAQGSPQHF
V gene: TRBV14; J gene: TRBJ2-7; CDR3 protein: CASSQAPLGHYSYEQYF
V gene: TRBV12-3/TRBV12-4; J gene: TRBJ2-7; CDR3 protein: CASSAHRAAEQYF
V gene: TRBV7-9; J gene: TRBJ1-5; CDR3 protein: CASSLTEAGQPQHF
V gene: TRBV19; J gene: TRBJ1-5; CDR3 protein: CASSKARDRDQHF
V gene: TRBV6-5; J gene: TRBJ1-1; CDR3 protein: CASRLDRANTEAFF
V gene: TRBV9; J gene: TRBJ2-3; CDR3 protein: CASNPWAGVGADTQYF
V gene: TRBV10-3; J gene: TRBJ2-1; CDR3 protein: CAISLDSLYNEQFF
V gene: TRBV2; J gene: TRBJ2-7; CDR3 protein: CASSPSDTLGEQYF
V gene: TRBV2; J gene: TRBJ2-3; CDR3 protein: CASSEARTGGAKTDTQYF